This T cell receptor beta chain was sequenced during a study of blood T cell repertoires in COVID-19 (TCRdb year 2020). Some background on the complete study: Samples from collaborators originated in the United States, Italy and Spain and spanned both the acute and convalescent phases of COVID-19. Where available, HLA class I and class II types were taken from metadata supplied by the sample provider and were not determined by assay-based typing. The repertoires were made available in a free public database intended to serve as a resource for research on the immune response to SARS-CoV-2. Sample metadata almost always included a de-identified subject ID, COVID-19 status, age in years and sex. The prospective study material was composed of cDNA or gDNA derived from T cells, B-cell-depleted T cells, or PBMCs. Samples were obtained from the ongoing ImmuneRACE study (first 160 participants) and from some 1,200 subjects provided by 6 global collaborators. Deeply sampled blood TCRbeta repertoires from subjects exposed to, actively infected with, or recovered from COVID-19 were included in the dataset.

Based on the germline V gene, the CDR1 and CDR2 sequences are SGHRS and YFSETQ. The junction shows trimming of 2 bases on V and 0 bases on J, plus 12 bases between the germline ends. The CDR3 contains 16 residues, cysteine and phenylalanine counted. The kept DNA is CDR3 alone, 48 bases in frame from the first base. One collaborating source in Seattle enrolled patients while the patients were actively infected and followed the patients over time throughout the course of disease. Collaborating institutions collected whole blood in K2EDTA tubes following their own protocols. For TCRbeta analysis, collaborators shipped samples as frozen whole blood, isolated PBMCs, or DNA extracted from either of those sample types. TCRbeta CDR3 regions were amplified from genomic DNA by means of the immunoSEQ Assay, a bias-controlled multiplex PCR. The authors processed their data as follows. The number of nucleated cells in each sample was estimated from the amplification of reference gene primers within the assay. To quantify the absolute abundance of each unique TCRbeta CDR3 rearrangement, sequence reads were collapsed and filtered. For each sample, productive Simpson clonality was calculated by taking the square root of Simpson's diversity index across productive rearrangements. The table comes from immuneACCESS by way of TCRdb, which keeps in-frame sequences with V and J called. Part of the clones is missing from these tables; in studies checked, under half for an unresolved V gene and the rest for unknown reasons. D and trimming were read from the DNA, whereas the V and J calls and clone size are those reported in that table. The sample contains 300,000 to 350,000 clones, 85% to 90% of them found a single time. Approximately 2.9% of the sample belongs to the ten largest clones.

Comment on this clone: What this receptor recognizes is not known. Qualities for individual bases were not recorded, and no much larger clone is one base off.

The investigation overall reported the following: The amount of clinical and demographic metadata varied by source and participant and was provided uncurated.

The TCR sequence derives from a woman aged 30 to 39 with COVID-19, enrolled during active disease. Sequences were obtained from peripheral blood. Recombination joined TRBV5-1 with TRBJ2-4; no D gene can be assigned with confidence. The DNA sequence is given as TGCGCCAGCAGCTTCAATGACTTACTAGCCAAAAACATTCAGTACTTC. This sequence encodes CASSFNDLLAKNIQYF.